One and the same sample provided the 26 T cell receptor beta chains below, sequenced in a study of vaccination and CD4 T cells after COVID-19. Scientists ran DNA taken from cultured CD4+ T cells through the Oncomine TCR Beta short-read assay for sequencing. MiXCR was run by TCRdb on the PCR reads, yielding one entry per CDR3 protein. In the table there are 20,000 to 30,000 distinct CDR3 sequences, around 45% of which are singletons. Treatment reported: roughly 11-day PBMC culture with coronavirus spike peptide pools or control peptides (ViraFEST assay). No antigens are known for them. The source material was CD4+ T cells from blood, cultured in vitro. These receptors all come from a human donor who had recovered from COVID-19.

The chain employs TRBV10-3 and TRBJ1-1, with D maybe TRBD1 (5 bases). The CDR3 covers 12 residues. Deletions cut 4 bases from V and 5 bases from J, with 8 bases between. The germline gives CDR1 ENHRY, CDR2 SYGVKD. The CDR3: CAISVQGTEAFF. CDR3 nucleotide sequence: TGTGCCATCAGTGTTCAGGGAACTGAAGCTTTCTTT.

This clonotype was seen more than once but under ten times. The chain is built from TRBV20-1 and TRBJ2-3, with TRBD1 as a possible D gene (7 bases). V lost 6 bases to trimming and J lost 0 bases, with 19 bases between them. Germline loops: CDR1 DFQATT, CDR2 SNEGSKA (reference sequence). This CDR3 contains 16 residues. Here the CDR3 DNA reads TGCAGTGCACAAGGCGGGACAGTGTTTAGCACAGATACGCAGTATTTT. Translation: CSAQGGTVFSTDTQYF.

The chain carries TRBV12-3 or TRBV12-4 and TRBJ2-7, with D tentatively TRBD1 (5 bases). The V end lost 7 bases, the J end lost 0 bases, and 7 bases lay between the germline ends. The CDR3 contains 12 residues. CDR3 sequence reads: CASKTASYEQYF. As DNA, the CDR3 is TGTGCCAGCAAGACAGCCTCCTACGAGCAGTACTTC.

J is TRBJ2-3 and V is TRBV2; 8 bases map to TRBD1. CDR1 is SNHLY and CDR2 is FYNNEI in the germline V gene. V was clipped by 6 bases and J by 2 bases; unmatched bases: 7. The CDR3 spans 15 residues. This CDR3 is CASRPTGASTDTQYF. CDR3 bases: TGTGCCAGCAGACCGACAGGGGCTTCCACAGATACGCAGTATTTT. Together with reference TRBV2 and TRBJ2-3, the CDR3 gives the full variable domain: EPEVTQTPSHQVTQMGQEVILRCVPISNHLYFYWYRQILGQKVEFLVSFYNNEISEKSEIFDDQFSVERPDGSNFTLKIRSTKLEDSAMYFCASRPTGASTDTQYFGPGTRLTVL.

The chain recombines TRBV18 with TRBJ2-3, with 10 nucleotides matching TRBD2. The CDR3 runs 17 residues. The V gene end was trimmed by 5 bases and the J gene end by 0 bases; junction bases not matched to a gene: 8. The V gene's germline CDR1 is KGHSH and CDR2 LQKENI. DNA for the CDR3: TGTGCCAGCTCAGCACGAACTAGCGGGATCAGCACAGATACGCAGTATTTT. Encoded protein: CASSARTSGISTDTQYF.

The rearrangement uses TRBV28 and TRBJ2-7, with 8 bases identical to TRBD1. CDR1 is MDHEN, CDR2 SYDVKM, per germline. The CDR3 runs 14 residues. Trimming took 7 bases from V and 2 from J; bases not matched to a gene: 7. The chain's CDR3 is CASIQGAVAYEQYF. Here the CDR3 DNA reads TGTGCCAGCATCCAGGGGGCGGTCGCCTACGAGCAGTACTTC.

V gene TRBV4-2 combines with J gene TRBJ1-2; 8 nucleotides agree with TRBD1. Trimming took 5 bases from V and 4 from J; bases not matched to a gene: 9. Germline loops: CDR1 LGHNA, CDR2 YNFKEQ. This CDR3 comprises 15 residues. The DNA for the CDR3 is TGTGCCAGCAGCTCCTACAGGGGGAATGTCTATGGCTACACCTTC. Amino acids: CASSSYRGNVYGYTF.

This clonotype was seen a few times. This chain joins TRBV24-1 and TRBJ2-3; TRBD1 matches at 9 bases. The V and J ends lost 2 bases and 0 bases, in that order; junction bases with no gene match: 5. This CDR3 contains 17 residues. CDR1 is KGHDR, CDR2 SFDVKD, per germline. The CDR3 nucleotides are TGTGCCACCAGTGATTCGGGACAGGGACCAAGCACAGATACGCAGTATTTT. Its translation is CATSDSGQGPSTDTQYF.

By frequency in the sample, this clonotype is medium-sized. This chain links TRBV11-2 with TRBJ1-2; weak D call: TRBD1 (5 bases). Germline lookup yields CDR1 SGHAT and CDR2 FQNNGV. This CDR3 spans 14 amino acids. Trimming removed 2 bases from V and 3 bases from J, with 10 bases in between. CDR3 nucleotide sequence: TGTGCCAGCAGCTTAACAGGCGACTACTATGGCTACACCTTC. It encodes CASSLTGDYYGYTF.

The sample holds a few counts of this clonotype. The V call is TRBV2, the J call TRBJ1-2; D may be TRBD1 (6 bases). CDR1 is SNHLY, CDR2 FYNNEI, per germline. The CDR3 is 12 amino acids. Trimming removed 7 bases at V and 1 base at J, with 7 bases between. CDR3 coding DNA: TGTGCCAGCACAGGGGATAACTATGGCTACACCTTC. This encodes CASTGDNYGYTF. Together with reference TRBV2 and TRBJ1-2, the CDR3 gives the full variable domain: EPEVTQTPSHQVTQMGQEVILRCVPISNHLYFYWYRQILGQKVEFLVSFYNNEISEKSEIFDDQFSVERPDGSNFTLKIRSTKLEDSAMYFCASTGDNYGYTFGSGTRLTVV.

This chain joins TRBV10-3 and TRBJ2-7, with D perhaps TRBD1 or TRBD2 (6 bases each). Germline values: CDR1 ENHRY, CDR2 SYGVKD. Trimming left V 4 bases short and J 3 bases short, with 10 bases between. The CDR3 covers 13 residues. The CDR3 region is CAISGGAGYEQYF. DNA of the CDR3: TGTGCCATCAGTGGGGGGGCGGGCTACGAGCAGTACTTC.

V usage is TRBV6-5 and J usage is TRBJ2-7, with 7 bases aligning to TRBD1. The V segment lost 6 bases and the J segment 2 bases; nucleotides outside the gene matches: 7. The CDR3 length is 14 residues. Germline V gene data show CDR1 as MNHEY and CDR2 as SVGAGI. Here the CDR3 reads CASSYNRGPYEQYF. Written as DNA, the CDR3 is TGTGCCAGCAGCTACAACAGGGGTCCCTACGAGCAGTACTTC.

The V call is TRBV6-7, the J call TRBJ2-1, with D perhaps TRBD1 (5 bases). TRBV6-7 is noted as an ORF with a role that remains uncertain. V lost 9 bases and J lost 6, with 12 bases in between. This CDR3 region has 12 residues. This chain's CDR3 is CASQGRANEQFF. In DNA form, the CDR3 reads TGTGCCAGTCAGGGCAGGGCCAATGAGCAGTTCTTC.

The chain combines TRBV20-1 with TRBJ2-7; 7 bases match TRBD1. The CDR3 totals 15 residues. The germline CDR1 and CDR2 sequences are DFQATT and SNEGSKA (reference sequence). J gave up 2 bases and V 5 bases, and 12 bases lay outside the gene matches. CDR3 protein: CSAYADRVGAYEQYF. The CDR3 DNA reads as TGCAGTGCTTACGCCGACAGGGTAGGCGCCTACGAGCAGTACTTC.

This clonotype was found a few times. The chain uses TRBV7-9 and TRBJ1-5; 8 nucleotides agree with TRBD1. In germline, CDR1 is SEHNR, CDR2 FQNEAQ (reference sequence). The CDR3 contains 13 residues. V was pared by 6 bases and J by 7 bases, with 5 bases of the junction left unmatched. CDR3 amino acids: CASSSGGLQPQHF. The CDR3, as DNA: TGTGCCAGCAGTTCAGGGGGCCTCCAGCCCCAGCATTTT.

This clonotype was detected a few times. The genes are TRBV6-5 and TRBJ2-6; either TRBD1 or TRBD2 may supply D (5 bases each). Germline-derived CDR1 and CDR2 are MNHEY and SVGAGI. The CDR3 is 17 amino acids. V dropped 2 bases and J dropped 4 bases, with 15 bases sitting between them. The CDR3 here is CASSYRGEGSGANVLTF. The CDR3, as DNA: TGTGCCAGCAGTTACCGGGGCGAGGGGTCCGGGGCCAACGTCCTGACTTTC.

The V call is TRBV6-1, the J call TRBJ1-2; 7 bases are shared with TRBD1. The V gene end was trimmed by 6 bases and the J gene end by 5 bases; junction bases not matched to a gene: 6. The CDR3 runs to 13 residues. Germline-derived CDR1 and CDR2 are MNHNS and SASEGT. The CDR3 protein is CASSPGGMYGYTF. The DNA of the CDR3 is TGTGCCAGCAGCCCAGGGGGGATGTATGGCTACACCTTC.

Note on this clonotype: The conserved closing phenylalanine or tryptophan is absent in this CDR3, likely reflecting a read error. The chain joins TRBV7-2 to TRBJ1-2; D unclear. Germline V gene data show CDR1 as SGHTA and CDR2 as FQGNSA. V shed 6 bases and J shed 7 bases, with 15 bases lying between them. The CDR3 is made up of 13 amino acids. The CDR3 DNA reads as TGTGCCAGCAGTTATAGAGACAAGCTTGGCTACACCCTC. Protein product: CASSYRDKLGYTL.

The rearrangement joins TRBV24-1 to TRBJ2-7, with TRBD1 identical over 10 bases. The germline V gene has CDR1 KGHDR and CDR2 SFDVKD. J was trimmed by 2 bases and V by 2 bases; bases with no gene match: 2. The CDR3 has 15 residues. Here the CDR3 reads CATSDSGTGAYEQYF. The DNA of the CDR3 is TGTGCCACCAGTGATTCCGGGACAGGGGCCTACGAGCAGTACTTC.

A single count supports this clonotype. The genes are TRBV7-9 and TRBJ2-3; D uncertain. This CDR3 region has 13 residues. The germline V gene has CDR1 SEHNR and CDR2 FQNEAQ (reference sequence). The V end was cut by 3 bases, the J end by 0 bases, with 4 bases between. This CDR3 is CASSLFSTDTQYF. CDR3 nucleotides: TGTGCCAGCAGCTTGTTCAGCACAGATACGCAGTATTTT.

The chain's CDR3 is CASSSPSGAFNQPQHF. In DNA form, the CDR3 reads TGTGCCAGCAGTTCGCCATCCGGGGCCTTCAATCAGCCCCAGCATTTT. The gene calls are TRBV28 and TRBJ1-5; the D gene is possibly TRBD1 (5 bases). The germline V and J ends were trimmed by 4 bases and 3 bases, with 16 bases remaining between them. This CDR3 comprises 16 residues. CDR1 and CDR2 from the germline V gene are MDHEN and SYDVKM.

This chain connects TRBV6-1 to TRBJ2-3, with D tentatively TRBD1 (6 bases). CDR1 and CDR2 (germline): MNHNS, SASEGT. V gave up 4 bases and J gave up 6 bases, with 14 bases separating them. The CDR3 covers 14 residues. The CDR3 is CASSAVQGTDTQYF. Written as DNA, the CDR3 is TGTGCCAGCAGTGCAGTTCAGGGGACGGATACGCAGTATTTT.

V usage is TRBV18 and J usage is TRBJ1-1, with D hard to call. Deletions cut 0 bases from V and 1 base from J, with 15 bases between. The CDR3 is 17 amino acids. Germline loops: CDR1 KGHSH, CDR2 LQKENI. The CDR3 nucleotides read TGTGCCAGCTCACCACCGAATACGTATACGAGGAACACTGAAGCTTTCTTT. Encoded protein: CASSPPNTYTRNTEAFF.

This clonotype was picked up a small number of times. The genes are TRBV28 and TRBJ2-5, with D unresolved. The CDR3 has 16 residues. CDR1 and CDR2 from the germline V gene are MDHEN and SYDVKM. V lost 3 bases and J 2 bases, leaving 16 bases between the germline ends. The CDR3 DNA follows: TGTGCCAGCAGTTTGTCAGTACGAACATTGCAAGAGACCCAGTACTTC. Amino acid sequence: CASSLSVRTLQETQYF.

This clonotype showed up just once. The chain uses TRBV28 and TRBJ2-7; 10 bases fit TRBD2. CDR3 length: 14 amino acids. Trimming cost V 5 bases and J 0 bases; bases outside gene matches: 1. Germline values: CDR1 MDHEN, CDR2 SYDVKM. The CDR3 loop is CASSIAGGSYEQYF. CDR3 bases: TGTGCCAGCAGTATAGCGGGAGGCTCCTACGAGCAGTACTTC.

Only a few counts were recorded for this clonotype. V gene TRBV6-1 combines with J gene TRBJ2-1, with 10 positions matching TRBD2. The CDR3 runs 15 residues. Germline-derived CDR1 and CDR2 are MNHNS and SASEGT. Losses at the gene ends were 5 bases for V and 3 bases for J; bases not matched to a gene: 4. This CDR3 is CASSLAGAYYNEQFF. The CDR3, as DNA: TGTGCCAGCAGTCTAGCGGGAGCCTACTACAATGAGCAGTTCTTC.